These T cell receptor beta chains were read from a single sample in a study of blood T cell repertoires in COVID-19. Repertoires were generated with immunoSEQ multiplex PCR, while TCRdb's copy carries only in-frame clones and drops some. The table has under 300,000 clones, 90% seen once. The specimen sequenced was peripheral blood. These TCRs come from a woman aged 60-70 years with COVID-19, enrolled during active disease. CDR3s leave out the opening cysteine and the closing phenylalanine or tryptophan.

13 TRBV9 ASSVGTSGQETQY
14 TRBV5-1 ASSGPRRGANYGYT
11 TRBV12-5 ASGFGGNTEAF
12 TRBV4-1 ASSQGRGNTEAF
12 TRBV7-9 ASRKTSGGYEQF
12 TRBV19 ASSRDRANQPQH
11 TRBV19 ASSLRSGDGYT
9 TRBV7-8 ASRQGDEQY
13 TRBV3-1/TRBV3-2 ASSQVPGSGNTIY
14 TRBV25-1 ASSVGGPLGSTEAF
14 TRBV5-5 ASSLDRPSGANVLT
12 TRBV6-4 ASSDEVNTGELF
13 TRBV5-1 ASSLTGGGQETQY
11 TRBV7-9 ASSLSSGNEQF
11 TRBV6-5 ASSYRQAGGYT
12 TRBV5-6 ASTPGQGEYGYT